The present entry profiles one T cell receptor beta chain with its context. Original analysis: Estimates of nucleated cell counts were drawn from the amplification of reference gene primers. Assay: immunoSEQ multiplex PCR; the TCRdb copy retains only in-frame clones and omits some. For V, J and clone size, that table is used; D and trimming come from the DNA. The sample lists 120,000 to 150,000 clones, less than 90% occurring once. The data stem from a study of blood T cell repertoires in COVID-19. Looking at the study overall: Researchers got acute and convalescent COVID-19 samples from the United States, Italy and Spain. The cDNA or gDNA used as material had been derived from T cells, B-cell-depleted T cells, or PBMCs.

This CDR3 is 16 amino acids long. Per the germline V gene, CDR1 is LNHDA and CDR2 is SQIVND (reference sequence). V was cut by 5 bases and J by 6 bases, with 20 bases left in between. The sample was peripheral blood. The clonotype originates from a human donor in a cohort sampled during active COVID-19. This rearrangement joins TRBV19 to TRBJ2-1, with D hard to call. DNA of the CDR3: TGTGCCAGTAGTCTTCCCCCCCGCGCCCGCTCCAATGAGCAGTTCTTC. It translates to CASSLPPRARSNEQFF.